This TCR beta chain appears in the sequencing data of a study of control samples from healthy donors and cancer patients. Generated by immunoSEQ multiplex PCR, the TCRdb table keeps only in-frame clones and is missing some. The table lists over 100,000 clones, about nine tenths of them singletons. Germline assignment: CDR1 LNHDA and CDR2 SQIVND (reference sequence). V was cut by 0 bases and J by 1 base, with 6 bases left in between. This CDR3 comprises 14 residues. The source is a human donor in good health. The donor label of this sample is uncertain. Material: blood. V and J are TRBV19 and TRBJ1-2; no clear D gene. CDR3 loop: CASSIELINYGYTF. Here the CDR3 DNA reads TGTGCCAGTAGTATAGAGCTGATTAACTATGGCTACACCTTC.